Shown below are 25 T cell receptor beta chains from a single sample sequenced in a study of early T cells in non-severe SARS-CoV-2 infection. TCRdb redid the calling of the 5' RACE reads with MiXCR, one entry per CDR3 protein. The table shows under 60,000 distinct CDR3 sequences, with around 10% occurring only once. Sample: whole blood, taken at baseline. Receptor source: an adult who was a healthcare worker with PCR-confirmed SARS-CoV-2 infection or an uninfected control (not recorded which).

The genes are TRBV10-3 and TRBJ2-3; 7 nucleotides line up with TRBD2. Trimming cost V 7 bases and J 4 bases; bases outside gene matches: 5. The length of the CDR3 is 13 residues. Germline CDR1 is ENHRY and CDR2 is SYGVKD. DNA of the CDR3: TGTGCCATCAAGGCGGGAGCGCCAGATACGCAGTATTTT. The encoded protein is CAIKAGAPDTQYF.

As concerns this clonotype: An end of the junction does not agree with germline; a read error may underlie this. V gene TRBV7-9 combines with J gene TRBJ2-2; TRBD2 aligns across 7 bases. Germline V lookup: CDR1 SEHNR, CDR2 FQNEAQ (reference sequence). The CDR3 sequence is 16 residues long. DNA for the CDR3: TGTGACAGCAGCTTCGTACCGGGACTAACAACCGGGGAGCTGTTTTTT. This translates into CDSSFVPGLTTGELFF.

The chain recombines TRBV7-6 with TRBJ2-7, with 13 positions matching TRBD2. The germline V gene has CDR1 SGHVS and CDR2 FNYEAQ. Trimming cost V 5 bases and J 1 base; bases outside gene matches: 11. This CDR3 contains 18 residues. CDR3 nucleotides: TGTGCCAGCAGCCCCTATCGGACTAGCGGGAGTCCTTCCTACGAGCAGTACTTC. As protein: CASSPYRTSGSPSYEQYF.

This clonotype was seen only a few times. This rearrangement joins TRBV2 to TRBJ1-5; D is unresolved. The germline gives CDR1 SNHLY, CDR2 FYNNEI. The CDR3 has 14 residues. The ends were cut back, 7 bases at V and 2 bases at J, with 12 bases in the middle. CDR3 protein: CASTADWGNQPQHF. The CDR3 region has the DNA TGTGCCAGCACAGCGGATTGGGGCAATCAGCCCCAGCATTTT.

The CDR3 is CASDGAGDTIYF. CDR3 nucleotide sequence: TGTGCCAGCGACGGTGCGGGTGACACCATATATTTT. The chain joins TRBV12-3 or TRBV12-4 to TRBJ1-3; D gene uncertain. The CDR3 is 12 residues long. Between the trimmed V and J ends, which lost 8 bases and 8 bases, there was a span of 13 bases.

This clonotype was detected a few times. This chain links TRBV19 with TRBJ2-1; 10 nucleotides match TRBD2. Unmatched junction bases numbered 10, after V lost 2 bases and J lost 0 bases. The germline V gene encodes CDR1 LNHDA and CDR2 SQIVND (reference sequence). The CDR3 loop spans 19 amino acids. The CDR3 spells CASSILAGAPFRSYNEQFF. CDR3 DNA: TGTGCCAGTAGTATACTAGCGGGAGCTCCATTTCGCTCCTACAATGAGCAGTTCTTC.

This clonotype has a count of ten or more. CDR3 sequence (DNA): TGTGCCAGCAGCCAACTAGCGGGGGGGACCAACACCGGGGAGCTGTTTTTT. This translates into CASSQLAGGTNTGELFF. The chain is built from TRBV12-3 or TRBV12-4 and TRBJ2-2, with TRBD2 matching 13 bases. The V gene end was trimmed by 6 bases and the J gene end by 2 bases; junction bases not matched to a gene: 6. The CDR3 spans 17 residues.

This clonotype was counted ten times or more. The V gene is TRBV5-6, the J gene TRBJ2-3; D not resolved. The CDR3 runs 13 residues. V was clipped by 3 bases and J by 6 bases, with 11 bases between them. Germline CDR1 and CDR2: SGHDT and YYEEEE. The CDR3 DNA sequence: TGTGCCAGCAGCTCCTCTGCAGGCGATACGCAGTATTTT. This codes for CASSSSAGDTQYF.

This clonotype turned up a few times. The chain joins TRBV28 to TRBJ1-1, with 9 bases matching TRBD1. This CDR3 has 15 residues. With 6 bases clipped from V and 5 bases from J, the junction kept 10 bases outside the gene matches. Germline V gives CDR1 MDHEN, CDR2 SYDVKM. CDR3: CASRPPTGGRTEAFF. CDR3 sequence (DNA): TGTGCCAGCAGACCACCCACAGGGGGCAGAACTGAAGCTTTCTTT.

In this sample, this clonotype turned up a few times. The rearrangement joins TRBV7-3 to TRBJ1-2; 10 bases are shared with TRBD1. The trim removed 7 bases at V and 5 bases at J, leaving 7 bases unmatched. The CDR3 totals 14 residues. The V gene's germline CDR1 is SGHTA and CDR2 FQGTGA. The CDR3 reads CASTPDRGTYGYTF. The CDR3, as DNA: TGTGCCAGCACCCCGGACAGGGGGACATATGGCTACACCTTC.

Many counts were recorded for this clonotype. The rearrangement joins TRBV7-6 to TRBJ2-3, with TRBD2 matching over 9 bases. J gave up 0 bases and V 4 bases, and 8 bases lay outside the gene matches. The CDR3 loop spans 17 amino acids. Germline V gene data show CDR1 as SGHVS and CDR2 as FNYEAQ. The CDR3 sequence is CASSSESAGGSTDTQYF. For the CDR3, the DNA is TGTGCCAGCAGCTCCGAATCTGCGGGAGGGAGCACAGATACGCAGTATTTT.

By its share, this clonotype is medium-sized (0.01 to 0.1%). The chain recombines TRBV6-4 with TRBJ2-2; D tentatively fits TRBD1 or TRBD2 (5 bases each). V lost 4 bases and J lost 4, with 10 bases in between. The length of the CDR3 is 14 residues. The germline gives CDR1 MRHNA, CDR2 SNTAGT. CDR3 residues: CASSAAGTTGELFF. DNA for the CDR3: TGTGCCAGCAGTGCCGCAGGGACCACCGGGGAGCTGTTTTTT.

This clonotype has a handful of counts. The J gene is TRBJ1-1, the V gene TRBV5-4; D not certain. The CDR3 spans 10 residues. Germline CDR1 is SGHNT and CDR2 is YYREEE (reference sequence). V lost 9 bases to trimming and J lost 2 bases, with 5 bases between them. The CDR3 nucleotides read TGTGCCACCGGTAACACTGAAGCTTTCTTT. Protein product: CATGNTEAFF.

The chain carries TRBV3-1 and TRBJ2-7, with D unclear. Germline CDR1 is LGHDT and CDR2 is YNNKEL (reference sequence). With 1 base removed from V and 3 bases from J, the gap between germline ends came to 7 bases. The CDR3 contains 13 residues. The CDR3 spells CASSQVSSYEQYF. Written as DNA, the CDR3 is TGTGCCAGCAGCCAAGTCTCAAGCTACGAGCAGTACTTC.

The CDR3 bases are TGTGCCAGCAGCCCGGAAGGGCAGATGAACACTGAAGCTTTCTTT. It yields the protein CASSPEGQMNTEAFF. V and J are TRBV12-3 or TRBV12-4 and TRBJ1-1; D is unclear. Trimming left V 6 bases short and J 0 bases short, with 14 bases between. CDR3 size: 15 residues.

There are a few counts of this clonotype. The chain joins TRBV19 to TRBJ2-1; D is unresolved. The CDR3 is 15 amino acids. Trimming took 4 bases from V and 2 from J, leaving 12 bases between them. Germline V gene lookup returns CDR1 LNHDA and CDR2 SQIVND (reference sequence). Here the CDR3 reads CASSTFVSAYNEQFF. Written as DNA, the CDR3 is TGTGCCAGTAGTACCTTTGTCTCAGCCTACAATGAGCAGTTCTTC.

In its sample, this clonotype was seen a few times. The junction departs from the called germline gene at one end, perhaps through a read error. This chain links TRBV6-2 or TRBV6-3 with TRBJ1-5; no clear D. The germline gives CDR1 MNHEY, CDR2 SVGEGT. This CDR3 region has 14 residues. CDR3 nucleotides: TGTGCCAGCAGTGACTCACAGTTTTCTCAGCCCCAGCATTTT. Protein: CASSDSQFSQPQHF.

This clonotype appeared many times. This chain uses TRBV9 with TRBJ2-3, with 12 bases aligning to TRBD2. Trimming removed 0 bases from V and 5 bases from J; junction bases left unmatched: 4. The CDR3 has 16 residues. In germline, CDR1 is SGDLS, CDR2 YYNGEE. The CDR3, as DNA: TGTGCCAGCAGCGTAGCTAGCGGGGGGGCGGGAGATACGCAGTATTTT. Protein product: CASSVASGGAGDTQYF.

This clonotype was detected many times. The chain uses TRBV11-2 and TRBJ2-3, with no clear D. The V and J ends lost 5 bases and 2 bases respectively, with 5 bases between them. This CDR3 spans 12 amino acids. Germline lookup yields CDR1 SGHAT and CDR2 FQNNGV. The chain's CDR3 is CASSIYTDTQYF. CDR3 DNA: TGTGCCAGCAGCATCTACACAGATACGCAGTATTTT.

This clonotype was seen only a few times. The chain couples TRBV7-3 to TRBJ2-5, with 11 bases matching TRBD2. The V segment lost 5 bases and the J segment 2 bases; nucleotides outside the gene matches: 4. Germline V gene sequence: CDR1 SGHTA, CDR2 FQGTGA. The CDR3 sequence is 15 residues long. The CDR3 here is CASSRGLAVQETQYF. CDR3 DNA sequence: TGTGCCAGCAGCCGGGGACTAGCGGTTCAAGAGACCCAGTACTTC. The entire variable domain, with the rest obtained from reference TRBV7-3 and TRBJ2-5, is as follows: GAGVSQTPSNKVTEKGKYVELRCDPISGHTALYWYRQSLGQGPEFLIYFQGTGAADDSGLPNDRFFAVRPEGSVSTLKIQRTERGDSAVYLCASSRGLAVQETQYFGPGTRLLVL.

The rearrangement links TRBV6-1 to TRBJ2-7; 13 bases are a match to TRBD2. Germline V CDR1 and CDR2: MNHNS, SASEGT. This CDR3 comprises 15 residues. V gave up 5 bases and J gave up 4 bases; unmatched junction bases: 5. CDR3 sequence: CASSLGLAGEYEQYF. CDR3 DNA: TGTGCCAGCAGTCTCGGACTAGCGGGAGAATACGAGCAGTACTTC.

This clonotype was recorded a few times. The chain carries TRBV25-1 and TRBJ2-1; a weak D match, TRBD2 (6 bases). CDR1 is MGHDK and CDR2 is SYGVNS in the germline V gene. V gave up 3 bases and J gave up 6 bases, with 15 bases separating them. The CDR3 extends over 15 amino acids. The CDR3 region is CASSEGGIRGNEQFF. CDR3 in DNA: TGTGCCAGCAGTGAGGGAGGTATCCGGGGCAATGAGCAGTTCTTC.

The gene calls are TRBV6-6 and TRBJ1-1; no clear D. V lost 6 bases, J lost 0 bases, and 11 bases lay in between. Germline values: CDR1 MNHNY, CDR2 SVGAGI (reference sequence). The CDR3 runs to 14 residues. The CDR3 is CASSPLAVNTEAFF. The CDR3 DNA is TGTGCCAGCAGCCCCCTGGCTGTGAACACTGAAGCTTTCTTT.

The chain is built from TRBV29-1 and TRBJ1-2; tentatively, D is TRBD1 (6 bases). The V and J ends lost 2 bases and 0 bases respectively, with 10 bases between them. There are 14 residues in the CDR3. Germline values: CDR1 SQVTM, CDR2 ANQGSEA. The DNA for the CDR3 is TGCAGCGTTGAAACAGGGCCGGCTAACTATGGCTACACCTTC. Its protein product is CSVETGPANYGYTF. The whole variable domain, filled in from reference TRBV29-1 and TRBJ1-2, reads SAVISQKPSRDICQRGTSLTIQCQVDSQVTMMFWYRQQPGQSLTLIATANQGSEATYESGFVIDKFPISRPNLTFSTLTVSNMSPEDSSIYLCSVETGPANYGYTFGSGTRLTVV.

Many counts were recorded for this clonotype. The J gene is TRBJ2-5, the V gene TRBV7-6; D ambiguous. The CDR3 is made up of 16 amino acids. In germline, CDR1 is SGHVS, CDR2 FNYEAQ. Trimming removed 5 bases at V and 5 bases at J, with 21 bases between. The CDR3 DNA follows: TGTGCCAGCAGCCTCAATTCGCCGGGCACCAGGGAGACCCAGTACTTC. It encodes CASSLNSPGTRETQYF.